This T cell receptor (beta chain) was recorded in a study of Tregs in tolerant kidney transplant recipients (dated by TCRdb to about 2019). Broadly, across the study: The transplants used related donors along with nonmyeloablative bone marrow transplantation, and in the human trials mixed chimerism was transient. TCRbeta sequencing was used in the study to identify donor-specific regulatory T cells before combined kidney and bone marrow transplantation, and the identified cells were then tracked after transplant. Overall study outcomes, separate from this receptor: The study was constrained by small patient numbers, and validation of the findings is required in larger populations and under other immunosuppression protocols. Donor-specific Treg expansion exceeded global Treg expansion in tolerant patients, suggesting antigen-driven rather than nonspecific expansion. Expanding Tregs with activated donor B cells appeared to identify the most biologically relevant and donor-specific TCRbeta repertoire. Because the PCR primers were changed over time for some patients, nucleotide-level comparison could not be performed across the samples from those patients. Biological reproducibility was not directly assessed, although technical replication error appeared to be minimal.

The CDR3, from cysteine to phenylalanine, totals 13 residues. The CDR3 DNA has 39 bases and is translated from base 1. V drops 5 bases and J drops 2 bases, leaving 9 bases in between. Taken from the germline V gene, the CDR1 and CDR2 loops are SGHAT and FQNNGV. For TCRbeta CDR3 sequencing, genomic DNA was extracted from sorted cells using the QIAGEN DNeasy Blood and Tissue Kit. High-throughput TCRbeta CDR3 sequencing, including PCR amplification with bias correction and internal controls, was performed commercially through immunoSEQ. Under the source paper's analysis protocol: Unique productive TCRbeta sequences were defined by CDR3 nucleotide sequence when primers matched and otherwise by CDR3 amino acid sequence together with Vbeta and Jbeta genes. To correct for sorting error, sequences found in more than one sorted population at a frequency ratio of 2:1 or less were discarded, and the remaining shared sequences were assigned to the population with the higher frequency. Sequences were defined as donor-reactive when expanded at least 5-fold in CFSE-low cells versus unstimulated cells and present at a frequency of at least 0.01% in CFSE-low cells. Repertoire divergence was quantified by Jensen-Shannon divergence calculated from the top 100 TCRbeta sequences ranked by frequency. For samples with multiple sequencing runs, sorting error was corrected separately for each run before the runs were pooled. Held by TCRdb, this immuneACCESS table contains in-frame sequences only and omits some clones. Under half of the omission traces to an unresolved V gene where checked; the cause of the rest is unknown. V, J and clone size are those of that table, while D and trimming were read from the DNA. This sample has approximately 75,000 clones in its table, and approximately 89% of those were observed once. 0.34% of the sample comes from the top ten.

About this clone: Its target antigen remains unknown. There are no base qualities to consult, and no much larger clone falls within one base.

The time point label, read with the paper, signifies: blood sample drawn before combined kidney and bone marrow transplant. Thawed PBMCs were FACS-sorted into unstimulated Tregs (CD4+CD25+CD127-), CD4+ non-Tregs (CD4+CD25-), CD4 cells and CD8 cells. Before Treg sorting, thawed PBMCs were rested overnight at 37°C with 200 IU/ml IL-2. Patients were several combined kidney and bone marrow transplant recipients from the ITN036ST trial, and only these trial subjects had samples available. Healthy control blood was processed to PBMCs by Ficoll density gradient and cryopreserved, and patient PBMCs were collected before and after transplant.

The sequences come from Tregs from blood, collected before the transplant. This chain is built from TRBV11-2 and TRBJ1-2, with the D gene too uncertain to name. This clonotype was obtained from a human donor who received a combined kidney and bone marrow transplant. The CDR3 has the sequence CASSRQKNYGYTF. Here is the DNA: TGTGCCAGCAGCCGGCAGAAAAACTATGGCTACACCTTC.